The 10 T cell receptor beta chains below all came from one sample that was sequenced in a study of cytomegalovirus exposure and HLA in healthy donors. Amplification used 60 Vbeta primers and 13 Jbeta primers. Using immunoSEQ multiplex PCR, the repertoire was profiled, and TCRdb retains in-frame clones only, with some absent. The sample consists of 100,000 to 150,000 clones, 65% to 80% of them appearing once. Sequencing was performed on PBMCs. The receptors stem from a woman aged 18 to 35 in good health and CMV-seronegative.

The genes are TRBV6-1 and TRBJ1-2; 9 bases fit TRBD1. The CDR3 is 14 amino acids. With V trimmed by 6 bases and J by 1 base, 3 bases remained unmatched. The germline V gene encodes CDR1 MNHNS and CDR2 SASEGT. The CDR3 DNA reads TGTGCCAGCAGAGGGACAGGGTATAACTATGGCTACACCTTC. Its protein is CASRGTGYNYGYTF.

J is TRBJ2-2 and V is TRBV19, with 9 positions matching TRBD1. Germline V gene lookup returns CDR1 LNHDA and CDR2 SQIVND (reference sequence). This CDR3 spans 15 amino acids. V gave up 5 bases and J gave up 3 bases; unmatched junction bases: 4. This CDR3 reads CASSRDRVHTGELFF. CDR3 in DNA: TGTGCCAGTAGTCGGGACAGGGTGCACACCGGGGAGCTGTTTTTT.

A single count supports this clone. The CDR3 sequence: CASSQVAGVHNEQFF. The DNA for the CDR3 is TGCGCCAGCAGCCAAGTTGCCGGAGTCCACAATGAGCAGTTCTTC. The genes are TRBV4-1 and TRBJ2-1; no definite D call. Trimming left V 1 base short and J 5 bases short, with 12 bases between. CDR1 and CDR2 from the germline V gene are MGHRA and YSYEKL. The CDR3 extends over 15 amino acids.

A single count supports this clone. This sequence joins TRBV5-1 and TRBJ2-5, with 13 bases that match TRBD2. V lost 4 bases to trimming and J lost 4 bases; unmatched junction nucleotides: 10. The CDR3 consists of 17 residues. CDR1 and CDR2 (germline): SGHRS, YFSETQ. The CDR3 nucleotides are TGCGCCAGCAGCCCGCTTAGAAGGACTAGCGGGGGAGAGACCCAGTACTTC. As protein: CASSPLRRTSGGETQYF.

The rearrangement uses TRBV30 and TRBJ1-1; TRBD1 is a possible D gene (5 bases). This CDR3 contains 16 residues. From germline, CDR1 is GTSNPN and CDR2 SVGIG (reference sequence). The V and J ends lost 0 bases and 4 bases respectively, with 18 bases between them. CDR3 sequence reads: CAWSVDLQVSGTEAFF. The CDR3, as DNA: TGTGCCTGGAGTGTCGATTTACAGGTGTCGGGCACTGAAGCTTTCTTT. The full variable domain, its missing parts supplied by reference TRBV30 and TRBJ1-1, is SQTIHQWPATLVQPVGSPLSLECTVEGTSNPNLYWYRQAAGRGLQLLFYSVGIGQISSEVPQNLSASRPQDRQFILSSKKLLLSDSGFYLCAWSVDLQVSGTEAFFGQGTRLTVV.

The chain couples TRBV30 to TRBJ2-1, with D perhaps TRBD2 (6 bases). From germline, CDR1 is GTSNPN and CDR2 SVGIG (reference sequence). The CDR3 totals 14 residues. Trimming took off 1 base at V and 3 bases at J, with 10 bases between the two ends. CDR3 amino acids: CAWSGGTHYNEQFF. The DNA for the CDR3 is TGTGCCTGGAGTGGCGGGACCCACTACAATGAGCAGTTCTTC.

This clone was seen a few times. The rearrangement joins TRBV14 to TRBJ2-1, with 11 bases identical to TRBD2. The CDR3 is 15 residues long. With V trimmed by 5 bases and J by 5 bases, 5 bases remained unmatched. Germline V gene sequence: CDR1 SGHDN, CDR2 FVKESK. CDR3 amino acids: CASSARLAGNNEQFF. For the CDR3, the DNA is TGTGCCAGCAGCGCCCGACTAGCGGGAAACAATGAGCAGTTCTTC.

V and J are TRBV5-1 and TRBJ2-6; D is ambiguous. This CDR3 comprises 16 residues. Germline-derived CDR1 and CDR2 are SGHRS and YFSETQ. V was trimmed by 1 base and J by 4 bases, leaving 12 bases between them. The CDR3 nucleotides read TGCGCCAGCAGCTTGAGCGAGGCAGCCGGGGCCAACGTCCTGACTTTC. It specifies CASSLSEAAGANVLTF.

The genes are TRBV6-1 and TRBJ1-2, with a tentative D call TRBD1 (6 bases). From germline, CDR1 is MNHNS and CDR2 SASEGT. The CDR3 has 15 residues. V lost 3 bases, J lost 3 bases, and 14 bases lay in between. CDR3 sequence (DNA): TGTGCCAGCAGTGAGAGGAGCTACAGGGACTATGGCTACACCTTC. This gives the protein CASSERSYRDYGYTF.

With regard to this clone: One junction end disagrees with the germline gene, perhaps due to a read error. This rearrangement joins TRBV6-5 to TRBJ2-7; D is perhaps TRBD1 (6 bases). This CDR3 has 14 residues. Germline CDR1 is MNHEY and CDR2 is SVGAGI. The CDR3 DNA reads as TGTGCCAGCAGTCACTCAACAGGGAACTACGAGCAGTACTTC. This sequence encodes CASSHSTGNYEQYF.